These 29 T cell receptor beta chains originate from one sample sequenced in a study of T cells in Graves' hyperthyroidism and ophthalmopathy. RNA transcripts yielded amplified TCR beta CDR3 regions. First-round RT-PCR of the TCR CDR3 relied on the HTBI primer set. TCRdb re-called the multiplex PCR reads with MiXCR, one entry per CDR3 protein. The data contain roughly 550,000 distinct CDR3 sequences, 15% to 20% of them seen just once; the ten biggest clones take up over 25%. Sequencing was carried out using blood. Receptors originate from a woman in her thirties with Graves' ophthalmopathy.

The chain joins TRBV28 to TRBJ2-3, with TRBD2 identical over 11 bases. The CDR3 totals 16 residues. V was clipped by 6 bases and J by 6 bases; unmatched bases: 11. Germline CDR1 MDHEN, CDR2 SYDVKM. This CDR3 reads CASRPHRLAGTDTQYF. Written as DNA, the CDR3 is TGTGCCAGCAGACCTCATAGACTAGCGGGAACGGATACGCAGTATTTT. The full variable domain, rest sourced from reference TRBV28 and TRBJ2-3, is DVKVTQSSRYLVKRTGEKVFLECVQDMDHENMFWYRQDPGLGLRLIYFSYDVKMKEKGDIPEGYSVSREKKERFSLILESASTNQTSMYLCASRPHRLAGTDTQYFGPGTRLTVL.

This clonotype has at least ten counts. The rearrangement links TRBV18 to TRBJ1-1; 8 positions match TRBD1. CDR3 size: 15 residues. The ends lost 4 bases at V and 1 base at J; junction bases unmatched: 5. Germline CDR1 KGHSH, CDR2 LQKENI. CDR3 in DNA: TGTGCCAGCTCACTATGGGACAGGCCGAACACTGAAGCTTTCTTT. This gives the protein CASSLWDRPNTEAFF.

This clonotype has at least ten counts. The gene calls are TRBV7-2 and TRBJ2-3; no clear D. The CDR3 is made up of 13 amino acids. Germline V lookup: CDR1 SGHTA, CDR2 FQGNSA. With 5 bases removed from V and 1 base from J, the gap between germline ends came to 7 bases. The CDR3 region is CASSPRRTDTQYF. The CDR3 nucleotides read TGTGCCAGCAGCCCAAGGCGCACAGATACGCAGTATTTT. The full variable domain, completed using reference TRBV7-2 and TRBJ2-3, is GAGVSQSPSNKVTEKGKDVELRCDPISGHTALYWYRQSLGQGLEFLIYFQGNSAPDKSGLPSDRFSAERTGGSVSTLTIQRTQQEDSAVYLCASSPRRTDTQYFGPGTRLTVL.

This clonotype was counted at least ten times. The V gene is TRBV11-2, the J gene TRBJ2-1; possibly TRBD2 for D (6 bases). Germline lookup yields CDR1 SGHAT and CDR2 FQNNGV. V dropped 5 bases and J dropped 9 bases, with 20 bases sitting between them. This CDR3 is built from 15 residues. Written as DNA, the CDR3 is TGTGCCAGCAGCCCAGAACTAGCTTGGAGGCCTGAGCAGTTCTTC. Protein product: CASSPELAWRPEQFF.

This clonotype was seen a handful of times. The chain couples TRBV3-1 to TRBJ2-4; the D is unclear. V was cut by 1 base and J by 12 bases, with 19 bases left in between. The length of the CDR3 is 15 residues. Germline-derived CDR1 and CDR2 are LGHDT and YNNKEL (reference sequence). Here the CDR3 reads CASSQGPGPRVAQYF. Written as DNA, the CDR3 is TGTGCCAGCAGCCAAGGACCCGGTCCCCGCGTGGCTCAGTACTTC.

DNA of the CDR3: TGTGCCAGCAGCCAAGTCACGGGGGTTCGGCAGCCCCAGCATTTT. This gives the protein CASSQVTGVRQPQHF. This chain links TRBV4-2 with TRBJ1-5, with D tentatively TRBD1 (5 bases). CDR3 length: 15 amino acids. From germline, CDR1 is LGHNA and CDR2 YNFKEQ. The V gene lost 1 base and the J gene lost 7 bases, with 14 bases spanning the gap.

This clonotype was picked up many times. The chain uses TRBV13 and TRBJ2-7, with D possibly being TRBD2 (6 bases). This CDR3 is 15 amino acids long. Per germline, CDR1 PRHDT and CDR2 FYEKMQ (reference sequence). The V end lost 6 bases, the J end lost 3 bases, and 18 bases lay between the germline ends. The CDR3, as DNA: TGTGCCAGCAGAGGGTTGGTAGCGGACCTCTACGAGCAGTACTTC. Translated, it gives CASRGLVADLYEQYF.

This clonotype was seen a single time. The CDR3 spells CSVEGKFGETEAFF. The CDR3 DNA follows: TGCAGCGTTGAAGGAAAATTTGGGGAGACTGAAGCTTTCTTT. This chain connects TRBV29-1 to TRBJ1-1; no definite D call. Germline-derived CDR1 and CDR2 are SQVTM and ANQGSEA. V was shortened by 1 base and J by 5 bases, with 14 bases between the two germline ends. The length of the CDR3 is 14 residues. Complete variable domain (other parts from reference TRBV29-1 and TRBJ1-1): SAVISQKPSRDICQRGTSLTIQCQVDSQVTMMFWYRQQPGQSLTLIATANQGSEATYESGFVIDKFPISRPNLTFSTLTVSNMSPEDSSIYLCSVEGKFGETEAFFGQGTRLTVV.

This clonotype was counted once. This chain connects TRBV2 to TRBJ1-3; no clear D. This CDR3 comprises 13 residues. Per germline, CDR1 SNHLY and CDR2 FYNNEI. The ends were cut back, 3 bases at V and 2 bases at J, with 5 bases in the middle. The CDR3 region has the DNA TGTGCCAGCAGTGAGATACCTGGAAACACCATATATTTT. Translating it yields CASSEIPGNTIYF.

This clonotype was recorded only once. V and J are TRBV11-2 and TRBJ2-5, with 7 bases matching TRBD1. J was trimmed by 3 bases and V by 5 bases; bases with no gene match: 6. Per the germline V gene, CDR1 is SGHAT and CDR2 is FQNNGV. The CDR3 runs 14 residues. The CDR3 region has the DNA TGTGCCAGCAGCCACTCGACAGGGAAAGAGACCCAGTACTTC. This gives the protein CASSHSTGKETQYF.

In its sample, this clonotype was seen many times. This rearrangement joins TRBV3-1 to TRBJ2-5; D gene uncertain. Germline V gene sequence: CDR1 LGHDT, CDR2 YNNKEL (reference sequence). Trimming pared 4 bases from V and 5 bases from J, leaving 11 bases between. CDR3 length equals 13 residues. The CDR3 here is CASSLLNGETQYF. CDR3 coding DNA: TGTGCCAGCAGCCTGTTAAACGGGGAGACCCAGTACTTC.

This clonotype was counted a few times. This sequence joins TRBV14 and TRBJ2-7, with no clear D. The CDR3 covers 13 residues. Trimming took 2 bases from V and 5 from J, leaving 10 bases between them. Germline loops: CDR1 SGHDN, CDR2 FVKESK. In nucleotides, the CDR3 is TGTGCCAGCAGCCAACAATTGGGGAACGAGCAGTACTTC. Its translation is CASSQQLGNEQYF.

This clonotype was found many times. The V gene is TRBV5-1, the J gene TRBJ2-7; possibly TRBD1 for D (6 bases). This CDR3 has 15 residues. Germline V gene sequence: CDR1 SGHRS, CDR2 YFSETQ. Deletions cut 0 bases from V and 3 bases from J, with 13 bases between. The CDR3 sequence is CASSLDRVRNYEQYF. Written as DNA, the CDR3 is TGCGCCAGCAGCTTGGACAGGGTCCGGAACTACGAGCAGTACTTC. The variable domain in full, completed from reference TRBV5-1 and TRBJ2-7, reads KAGVTQTPRYLIKTRGQQVTLSCSPISGHRSVSWYQQTPGQGLQFLFEYFSETQRNKGNFPGRFSGRQFSNSRSEMNVSTLELGDSALYLCASSLDRVRNYEQYFGPGTRLTVT.

This clonotype came up many times. The chain carries TRBV5-1 and TRBJ2-5, with a weak D call TRBD1 (7 bases). Germline V CDR1 and CDR2: SGHRS, YFSETQ. With 2 bases removed from V and 5 bases from J, the gap between germline ends came to 16 bases. The CDR3 is 15 amino acids. CDR3 bases: TGCGCCAGCAGCTTAGCAGGGGGGCCATCGGAGACCCAGTACTTC. This gives the protein CASSLAGGPSETQYF.

The V gene is TRBV6-5, the J gene TRBJ2-7; D gene uncertain. The CDR3 is 14 residues long. Germline V gives CDR1 MNHEY, CDR2 SVGAGI. The germline V and J ends were trimmed by 2 bases and 2 bases, with 10 bases remaining between them. The CDR3, as DNA: TGTGCCAGCAGTTACACAGACCAAACCTACGAGCAGTACTTC. Protein product: CASSYTDQTYEQYF.

This clonotype has more than one count but fewer than ten. This rearrangement joins TRBV4-3 to TRBJ2-3, with D perhaps assigned TRBD1 or TRBD2 (5 bases each). CDR3 length equals 16 residues. Germline CDR1 and CDR2: LGHNA and YSLEER. The V gene lost 1 base and the J gene lost 2 bases, with 13 bases spanning the gap. The DNA for the CDR3 is TGCGCCAGCAGCCAAGCTTGGGGGAGACCCACAGATACGCAGTATTTT. Translated, it gives CASSQAWGRPTDTQYF.

The chain links TRBV30 to TRBJ2-1, with 10 bases aligning to TRBD2. CDR1 and CDR2 from the germline V gene are GTSNPN and SVGIG (reference sequence). V shed 3 bases, J shed 4 bases, and the junction held 15 bases outside the gene matches. The CDR3 runs 18 residues. CDR3 sequence reads: CAWSAPGLLAGRYNEQFF. The CDR3, as DNA: TGTGCCTGGAGCGCCCCGGGTTTACTAGCGGGACGGTACAATGAGCAGTTCTTC. The full variable domain, with the rest looked up from reference TRBV30 and TRBJ2-1, is SQTIHQWPATLVQPVGSPLSLECTVEGTSNPNLYWYRQAAGRGLQLLFYSVGIGQISSEVPQNLSASRPQDRQFILSSKKLLLSDSGFYLCAWSAPGLLAGRYNEQFFGPGTRLTVL.

This chain joins TRBV19 and TRBJ2-5; D is uncertain. Germline V gene lookup returns CDR1 LNHDA and CDR2 SQIVND (reference sequence). The germline V and J ends were trimmed by 2 bases and 1 base, with 8 bases remaining between them. The CDR3 contains 14 residues. DNA for the CDR3: TGTGCCAGTAGTATAATCCCGGGCCAAGAGACCCAGTACTTC. Translated, it gives CASSIIPGQETQYF.

The chain uses TRBV7-2 and TRBJ1-6, with a tentative D call TRBD1 (5 bases). V was shortened by 5 bases and J by 10 bases, with 9 bases between the two germline ends. This CDR3 has 12 residues. In germline, CDR1 is SGHTA, CDR2 FQGNSA. The CDR3 DNA follows: TGTGCCAGCAGCCCAGCAGGGTCACCCCTCCACTTT. Residues: CASSPAGSPLHF.

V gene TRBV20-1 combines with J gene TRBJ2-3; D gene ambiguous. The CDR3 loop spans 14 amino acids. The V and J ends lost 3 bases and 0 bases respectively, with 10 bases between them. Germline CDR1 is DFQATT and CDR2 is SNEGSKA (reference sequence). The CDR3 DNA is TGCAGTGCTAGTATAACCCCCAGCACAGATACGCAGTATTTT. Residues: CSASITPSTDTQYF.

This clonotype was recorded many times. The genes are TRBV12-3 or TRBV12-4 and TRBJ2-1; 7 positions match TRBD1. The CDR3 is made up of 14 amino acids. The V and J ends lost 3 bases and 9 bases, in that order; junction bases with no gene match: 8. The CDR3 here is CASSFVSGGAEQFF. CDR3 in DNA: TGTGCCAGCAGTTTCGTCTCAGGGGGAGCTGAGCAGTTCTTC.

This chain links TRBV5-6 with TRBJ2-5, with D uncertain. Germline V lookup: CDR1 SGHDT, CDR2 YYEEEE. This CDR3 has 15 amino acids. The ends were cut back, 5 bases at V and 2 bases at J, with 16 bases in the middle. The DNA of the CDR3 is TGTGCCAGCAGTCCTAGTACACTATCACAAGAGACCCAGTACTTC. Translation gives CASSPSTLSQETQYF.

This rearrangement joins TRBV20-1 to TRBJ2-7, with a tentative D call TRBD1 (6 bases). The CDR3 sequence is 13 residues long. Trimming took 7 bases from V and 2 from J, leaving 15 bases between them. The germline V gene encodes CDR1 DFQATT and CDR2 SNEGSKA (reference sequence). The CDR3 protein is CSVTGTRTYEQYF. The DNA of the CDR3 is TGCAGTGTCACCGGGACAAGGACCTACGAGCAGTACTTC.

This clonotype appeared a few times. J is TRBJ2-7 and V is TRBV27, with D maybe TRBD1 (6 bases). The V end lost 7 bases, the J end lost 7 bases, and 20 bases lay between the germline ends. CDR1 is MNHEY and CDR2 is SMNVEV in the germline V gene (reference sequence). CDR3 length equals 14 residues. The CDR3 sequence is CASIPRRGFREQYF. CDR3 DNA: TGTGCCAGCATCCCCCGCAGGGGATTTCGTGAGCAGTACTTC.

This sequence joins TRBV10-3 and TRBJ2-7; TRBD2 aligns across 13 bases. This CDR3 contains 15 residues. Per germline, CDR1 ENHRY and CDR2 SYGVKD. With 6 bases clipped from V and 6 bases from J, the junction kept 8 bases outside the gene matches. CDR3 sequence: CAIRTTSGGASEQYF. In DNA form, the CDR3 reads TGTGCCATCAGGACTACTAGCGGGGGGGCGAGCGAGCAGTACTTC.

This clonotype was picked up a small number of times. The chain couples TRBV7-3 to TRBJ2-5, with 9 bases that match TRBD2. Trimming took 0 bases from V and 5 from J; bases not matched to a gene: 4. The CDR3 sequence is 15 residues long. Germline CDR1 reads SGHTA; CDR2 reads FQGTGA. CDR3 in DNA: TGTGCCAGCAGCTTAACACTTAGCGGGAGTGAGACCCAGTACTTC. This gives the protein CASSLTLSGSETQYF.

There are many counts of this clonotype. This chain joins TRBV18 and TRBJ1-1; 7 bases map to TRBD1. CDR3 length: 14 residues. Trimming cost V 4 bases and J 4 bases; bases outside gene matches: 6. In germline, CDR1 is KGHSH, CDR2 LQKENI. The CDR3 reads CASSQWTGTTEAFF. The CDR3 DNA reads TGTGCCAGCTCACAGTGGACAGGCACCACTGAAGCTTTCTTT. The variable domain in full, completed from reference TRBV18 and TRBJ1-1, reads NAGVMQNPRHLVRRRGQEARLRCSPMKGHSHVYWYRQLPEEGLKFMVYLQKENIIDESGMPKERFSAEFPKEGPSILRIQQVVRGDSAAYFCASSQWTGTTEAFFGQGTRLTVV.

The table lists this clonotype with many counts. The V and J genes are TRBV18 and TRBJ1-1, with D possibly being TRBD1 (5 bases). The germline CDR1 and CDR2 sequences are KGHSH and LQKENI. This CDR3 is 13 amino acids long. Trimming removed 6 bases at V and 6 bases at J, with 14 bases between. CDR3 sequence: CASSQQDLSEAFF. CDR3 sequence (DNA): TGTGCCAGCTCGCAACAGGATCTTTCTGAAGCTTTCTTT. The whole variable domain, filled in from reference TRBV18 and TRBJ1-1, reads NAGVMQNPRHLVRRRGQEARLRCSPMKGHSHVYWYRQLPEEGLKFMVYLQKENIIDESGMPKERFSAEFPKEGPSILRIQQVVRGDSAAYFCASSQQDLSEAFFGQGTRLTVV.

About this clonotype itself: This may be a read error: a much more frequent sequence differs by one nucleotide. J is TRBJ2-5 and V is TRBV2; D is possibly TRBD2 (5 bases). Germline V gene lookup returns CDR1 SNHLY and CDR2 FYNNEI. The ends were cut back, 4 bases at V and 7 bases at J, with 13 bases in the middle. The CDR3 is 13 amino acids. In nucleotides, the CDR3 is TGTGCCAGCAGTGCTAGCTTGGCGGGGACCCAGTACTTC. This translates into CASSASLAGTQYF.